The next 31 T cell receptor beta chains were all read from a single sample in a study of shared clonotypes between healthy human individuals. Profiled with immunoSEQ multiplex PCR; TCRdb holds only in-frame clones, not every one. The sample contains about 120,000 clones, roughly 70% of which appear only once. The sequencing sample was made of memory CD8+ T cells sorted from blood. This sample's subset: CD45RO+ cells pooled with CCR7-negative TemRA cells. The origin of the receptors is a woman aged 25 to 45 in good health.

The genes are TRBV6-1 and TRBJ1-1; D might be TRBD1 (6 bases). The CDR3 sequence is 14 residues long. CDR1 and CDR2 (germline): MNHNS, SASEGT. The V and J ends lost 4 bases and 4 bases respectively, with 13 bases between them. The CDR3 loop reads CASSGQGLGTEAFF. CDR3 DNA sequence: TGTGCCAGCAGTGGTCAGGGGCTTGGCACTGAAGCTTTCTTT.

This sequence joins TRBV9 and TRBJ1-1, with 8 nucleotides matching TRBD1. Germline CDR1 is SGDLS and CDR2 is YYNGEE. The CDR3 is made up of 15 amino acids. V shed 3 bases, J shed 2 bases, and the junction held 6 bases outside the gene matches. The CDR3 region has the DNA TGTGCCAGCAGCGATACAGGGGGAGGCAACACTGAAGCTTTCTTT. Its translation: CASSDTGGGNTEAFF.

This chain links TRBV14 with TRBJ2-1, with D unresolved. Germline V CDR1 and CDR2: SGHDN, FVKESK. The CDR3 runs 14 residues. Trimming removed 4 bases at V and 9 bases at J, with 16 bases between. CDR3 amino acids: CASSPQVRKGEQFF. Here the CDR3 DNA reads TGTGCCAGCAGCCCGCAGGTGAGGAAAGGTGAGCAGTTCTTC. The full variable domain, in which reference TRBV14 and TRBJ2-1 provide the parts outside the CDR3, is EAGVTQFPSHSVIEKGQTVTLRCDPISGHDNLYWYRRVMGKEIKFLLHFVKESKQDESGMPNNRFLAERTGGTYSTLKVQPAELEDSGVYFCASSPQVRKGEQFFGPGTRLTVL.

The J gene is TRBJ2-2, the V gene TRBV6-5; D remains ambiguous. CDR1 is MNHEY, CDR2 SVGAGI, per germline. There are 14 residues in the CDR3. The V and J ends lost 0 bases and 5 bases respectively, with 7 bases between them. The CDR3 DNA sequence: TGTGCCAGCAGTTACTCGTTTGGAACCGGGGAGCTGTTTTTT. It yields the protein CASSYSFGTGELFF.

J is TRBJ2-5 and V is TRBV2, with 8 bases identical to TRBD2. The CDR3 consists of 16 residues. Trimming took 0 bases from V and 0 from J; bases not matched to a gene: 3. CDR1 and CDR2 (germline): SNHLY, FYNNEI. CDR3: CASSEALAANQETQYF. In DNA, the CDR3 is TGTGCCAGCAGTGAAGCACTAGCGGCCAACCAAGAGACCCAGTACTTC.

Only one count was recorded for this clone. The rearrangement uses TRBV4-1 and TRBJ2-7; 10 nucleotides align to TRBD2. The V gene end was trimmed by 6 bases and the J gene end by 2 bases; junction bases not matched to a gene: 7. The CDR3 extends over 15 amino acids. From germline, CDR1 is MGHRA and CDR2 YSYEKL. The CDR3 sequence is CASRVIAGGTYEQYF. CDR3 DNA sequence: TGCGCCAGCAGGGTCATAGCGGGAGGCACCTACGAGCAGTACTTC.

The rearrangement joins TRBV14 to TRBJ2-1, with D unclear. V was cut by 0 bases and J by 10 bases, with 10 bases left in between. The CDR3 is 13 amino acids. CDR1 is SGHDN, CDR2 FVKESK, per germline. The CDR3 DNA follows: TGTGCCAGCAGCCAAGATTACTCCCGGGAGCAGTTCTTC. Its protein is CASSQDYSREQFF. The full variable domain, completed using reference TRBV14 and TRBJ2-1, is EAGVTQFPSHSVIEKGQTVTLRCDPISGHDNLYWYRRVMGKEIKFLLHFVKESKQDESGMPNNRFLAERTGGTYSTLKVQPAELEDSGVYFCASSQDYSREQFFGPGTRLTVL.

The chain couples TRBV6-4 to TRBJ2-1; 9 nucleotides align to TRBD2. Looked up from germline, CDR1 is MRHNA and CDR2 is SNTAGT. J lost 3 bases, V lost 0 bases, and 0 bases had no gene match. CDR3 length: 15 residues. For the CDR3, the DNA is TGTGCCAGCAGTGACTCGACTAGCGGCTACAATGAGCAGTTCTTC. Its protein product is CASSDSTSGYNEQFF.

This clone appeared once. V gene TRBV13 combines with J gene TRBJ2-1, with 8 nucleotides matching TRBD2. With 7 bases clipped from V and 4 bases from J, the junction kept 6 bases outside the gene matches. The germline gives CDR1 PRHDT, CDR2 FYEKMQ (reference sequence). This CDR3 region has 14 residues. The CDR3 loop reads CASIQLAGYNEQFF. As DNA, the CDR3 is TGTGCCAGCATACAGCTAGCGGGTTACAATGAGCAGTTCTTC.

The chain's CDR3 is CASSSEGGYGYTF. As DNA, the CDR3 is TGCGCCAGCAGCTCCGAAGGCGGCTATGGCTACACCTTC. This chain uses TRBV5-1 with TRBJ1-2; D is ambiguous. CDR1 and CDR2 from the germline V gene are SGHRS and YFSETQ. V gave up 3 bases and J gave up 4 bases, with 10 bases separating them. The CDR3 consists of 13 residues.

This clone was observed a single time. The CDR3 region is CASSEHYYEQYF. CDR3 nucleotides: TGTGCCAGCAGTGAACATTATTACGAGCAGTACTTC. The chain recombines TRBV25-1 with TRBJ2-7; D is undetermined. V lost 2 bases and J lost 4, with 6 bases in between. This CDR3 comprises 12 residues. Per germline, CDR1 MGHDK and CDR2 SYGVNS.

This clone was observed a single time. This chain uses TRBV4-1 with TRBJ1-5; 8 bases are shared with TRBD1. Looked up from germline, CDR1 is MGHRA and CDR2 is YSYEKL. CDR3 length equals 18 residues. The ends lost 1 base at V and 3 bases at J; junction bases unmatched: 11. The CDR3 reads CASSQAWTQGASNQPQHF. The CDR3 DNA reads TGCGCCAGCAGCCAAGCTTGGACCCAGGGGGCTTCCAATCAGCCCCAGCATTTT.

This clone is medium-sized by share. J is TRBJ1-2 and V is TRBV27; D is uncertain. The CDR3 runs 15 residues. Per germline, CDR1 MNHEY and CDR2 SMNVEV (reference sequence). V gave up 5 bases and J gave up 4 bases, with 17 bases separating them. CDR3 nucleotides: TGTGCCAGCAGTCCGACATCCGCGGGGATCTATGGCTACACCTTC. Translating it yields CASSPTSAGIYGYTF.

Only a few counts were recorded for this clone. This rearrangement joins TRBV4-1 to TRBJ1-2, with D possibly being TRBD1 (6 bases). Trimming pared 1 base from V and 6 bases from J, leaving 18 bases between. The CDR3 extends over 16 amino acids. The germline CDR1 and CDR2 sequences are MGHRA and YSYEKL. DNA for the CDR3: TGCGCCAGCAGCCAAGTTGGTCGGGGGCCTAGGAATGGCTACACCTTC. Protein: CASSQVGRGPRNGYTF.

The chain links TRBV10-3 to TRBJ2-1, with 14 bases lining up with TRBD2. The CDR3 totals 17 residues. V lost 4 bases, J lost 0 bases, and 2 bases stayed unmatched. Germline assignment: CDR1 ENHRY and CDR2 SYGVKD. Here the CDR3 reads CAISAGTSGSSYNEQFF. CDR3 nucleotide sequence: TGTGCCATCAGTGCGGGGACTAGCGGGAGCTCCTACAATGAGCAGTTCTTC.

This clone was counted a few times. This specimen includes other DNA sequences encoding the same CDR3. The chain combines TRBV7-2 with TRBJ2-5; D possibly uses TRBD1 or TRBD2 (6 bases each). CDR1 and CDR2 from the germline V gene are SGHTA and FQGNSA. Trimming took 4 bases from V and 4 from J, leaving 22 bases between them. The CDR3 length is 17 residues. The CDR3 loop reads CASSSLRGRQEGETQYF. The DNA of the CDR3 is TGTGCCAGCAGCTCCCTGCGGGGACGACAGGAGGGAGAGACCCAGTACTTC.

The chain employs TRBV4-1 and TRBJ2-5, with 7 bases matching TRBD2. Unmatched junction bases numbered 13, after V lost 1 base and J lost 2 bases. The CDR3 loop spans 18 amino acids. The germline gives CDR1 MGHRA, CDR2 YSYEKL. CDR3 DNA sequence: TGCGCCAGCAGCCAAGGTGCCGTAATAGCGGGTCTACAAGAGACCCAGTACTTC. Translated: CASSQGAVIAGLQETQYF.

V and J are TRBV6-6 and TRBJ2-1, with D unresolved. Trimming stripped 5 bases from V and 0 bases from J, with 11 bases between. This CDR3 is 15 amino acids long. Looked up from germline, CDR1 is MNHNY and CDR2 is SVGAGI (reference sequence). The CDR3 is CASSAFRGSYNEQFF. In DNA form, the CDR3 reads TGTGCCAGCAGTGCCTTCCGAGGCTCCTACAATGAGCAGTTCTTC.

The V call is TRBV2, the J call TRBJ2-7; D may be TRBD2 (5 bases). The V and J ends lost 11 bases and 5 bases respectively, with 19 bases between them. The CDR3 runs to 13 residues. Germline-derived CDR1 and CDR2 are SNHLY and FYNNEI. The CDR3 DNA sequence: TGTGCCCGGGAAGTTCCGTCAGCCCACGAGCAGTACTTC. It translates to CAREVPSAHEQYF.

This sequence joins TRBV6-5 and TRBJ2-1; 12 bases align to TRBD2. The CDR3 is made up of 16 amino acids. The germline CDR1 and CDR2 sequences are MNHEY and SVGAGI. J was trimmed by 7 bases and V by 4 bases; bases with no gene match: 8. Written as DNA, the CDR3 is TGTGCCAGCAGTTCCCCTCTAGCGGGAGGGCCGAATGAGCAGTTCTTC. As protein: CASSSPLAGGPNEQFF.

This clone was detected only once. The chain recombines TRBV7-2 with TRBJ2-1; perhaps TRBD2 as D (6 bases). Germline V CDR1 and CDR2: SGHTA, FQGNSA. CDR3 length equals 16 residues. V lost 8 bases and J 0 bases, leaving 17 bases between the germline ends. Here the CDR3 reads CASRNTGLRSYNEQFF. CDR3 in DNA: TGTGCCAGCCGAAACACGGGACTTCGCTCCTACAATGAGCAGTTCTTC.

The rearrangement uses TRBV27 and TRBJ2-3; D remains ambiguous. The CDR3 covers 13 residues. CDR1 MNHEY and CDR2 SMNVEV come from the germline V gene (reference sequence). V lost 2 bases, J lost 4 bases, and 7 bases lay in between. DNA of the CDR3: TGTGCCAGCAGTTTAAATATGGCAGATACGCAGTATTTT. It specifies CASSLNMADTQYF.

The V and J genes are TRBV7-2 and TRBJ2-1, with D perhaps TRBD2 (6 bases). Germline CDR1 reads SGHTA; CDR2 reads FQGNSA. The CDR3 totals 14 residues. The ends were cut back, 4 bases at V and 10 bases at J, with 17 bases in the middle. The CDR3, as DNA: TGTGCCAGCAGCTCCGACGGGACTCTTGACGAGCAGTTCTTC. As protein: CASSSDGTLDEQFF.

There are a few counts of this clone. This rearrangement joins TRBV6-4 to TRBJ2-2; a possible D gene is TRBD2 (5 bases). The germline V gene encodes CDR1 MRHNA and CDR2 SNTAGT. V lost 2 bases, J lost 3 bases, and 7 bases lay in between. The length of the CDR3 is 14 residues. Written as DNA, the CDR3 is TGTGCCAGCAGTGACAGGCGGGACACCGGGGAGCTGTTTTTT. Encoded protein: CASSDRRDTGELFF.

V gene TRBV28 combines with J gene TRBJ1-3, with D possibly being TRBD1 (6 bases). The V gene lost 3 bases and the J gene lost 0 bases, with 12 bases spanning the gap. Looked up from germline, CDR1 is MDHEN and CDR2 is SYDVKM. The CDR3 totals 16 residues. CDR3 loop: CASSFLDSSSGNTIYF. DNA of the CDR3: TGTGCCAGCAGTTTCCTGGACAGTTCCTCTGGAAACACCATATATTTT.

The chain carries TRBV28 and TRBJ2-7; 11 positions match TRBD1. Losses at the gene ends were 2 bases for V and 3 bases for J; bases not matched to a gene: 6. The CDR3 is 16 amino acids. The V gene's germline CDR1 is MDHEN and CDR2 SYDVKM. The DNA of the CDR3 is TGTGCCAGCAGTTTAAATCTGGACAGGGGGCTCTACGAGCAGTACTTC. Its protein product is CASSLNLDRGLYEQYF.

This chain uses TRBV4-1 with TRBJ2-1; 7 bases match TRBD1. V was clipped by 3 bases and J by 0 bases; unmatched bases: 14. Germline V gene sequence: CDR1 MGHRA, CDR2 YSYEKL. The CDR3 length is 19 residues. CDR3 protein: CASSHRLRDRPISYNEQFF. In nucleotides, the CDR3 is TGCGCCAGCAGCCACCGATTACGGGACAGACCGATCTCCTACAATGAGCAGTTCTTC.

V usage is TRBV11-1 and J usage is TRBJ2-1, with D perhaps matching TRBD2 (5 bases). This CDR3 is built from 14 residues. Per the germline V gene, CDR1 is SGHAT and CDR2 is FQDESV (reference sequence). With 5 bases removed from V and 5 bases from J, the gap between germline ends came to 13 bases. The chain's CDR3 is CASSGMTTNNEQFF. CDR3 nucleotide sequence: TGTGCCAGCAGCGGGATGACTACTAACAATGAGCAGTTCTTC.

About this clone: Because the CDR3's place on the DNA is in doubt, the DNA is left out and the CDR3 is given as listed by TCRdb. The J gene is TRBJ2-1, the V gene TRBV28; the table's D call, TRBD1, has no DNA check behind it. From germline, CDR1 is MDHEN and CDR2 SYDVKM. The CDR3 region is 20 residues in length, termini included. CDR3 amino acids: CASSSAPGQDVPDSYNEQFF.

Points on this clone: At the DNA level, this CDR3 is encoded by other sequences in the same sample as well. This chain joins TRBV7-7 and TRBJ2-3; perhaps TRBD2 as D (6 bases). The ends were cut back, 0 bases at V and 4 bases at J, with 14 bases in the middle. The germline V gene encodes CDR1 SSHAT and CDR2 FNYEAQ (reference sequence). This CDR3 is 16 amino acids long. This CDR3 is CASSLALGGGPDTQYF. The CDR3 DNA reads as TGTGCCAGCAGCTTAGCGCTCGGGGGTGGTCCAGATACGCAGTATTTT.

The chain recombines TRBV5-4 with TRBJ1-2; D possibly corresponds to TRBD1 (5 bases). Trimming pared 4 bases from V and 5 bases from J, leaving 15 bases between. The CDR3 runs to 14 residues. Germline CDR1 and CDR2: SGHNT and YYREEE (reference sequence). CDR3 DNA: TGTGCCAGCAGCCCCGCGGCGGGGCAATATGGCTACACCTTC. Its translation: CASSPAAGQYGYTF.